This passage covers 8 T cell receptor beta chains from one sample sequenced in a study of blood T cell repertoires in COVID-19. The table came from immunoSEQ multiplex PCR; TCRdb's copy has only in-frame clones and leaves some out. The data show 300,000 to 450,000 clones, around 87% seen once. The material sequenced was peripheral blood. The receptors shown here come from a human donor in a cohort sampled during active COVID-19.

The CDR3 region is CSVGELGGSGEQYF. CDR3 sequence (DNA): TGCAGCGTTGGCGAACTAGGGGGATCTGGAGAGCAGTACTTC. The gene calls are TRBV29-1 and TRBJ2-7; D might be TRBD1 (6 bases). This CDR3 contains 14 residues. Germline CDR1 SQVTM, CDR2 ANQGSEA. Trimming removed 4 bases from V and 7 bases from J, with 20 bases in between.

This clone was counted once. The V and J genes are TRBV11-2 and TRBJ2-5; 8 bases map to TRBD2. V was pared by 1 base and J by 2 bases, with 6 bases of the junction left unmatched. This CDR3 comprises 16 residues. From germline, CDR1 is SGHAT and CDR2 FQNNGV. CDR3 loop: CASSLGSTSEQETQYF. DNA for the CDR3: TGTGCCAGCAGCTTAGGGTCGACTAGCGAGCAAGAGACCCAGTACTTC.

This clone is a singleton in its sample. The chain is built from TRBV30 and TRBJ2-1, with unresolved D. The CDR3 has 13 amino acids. Germline CDR1 GTSNPN, CDR2 SVGIG (reference sequence). V dropped 3 bases and J dropped 5 bases, with 11 bases sitting between them. This CDR3 is CAWSPKWHNEQFF. CDR3 DNA sequence: TGTGCCTGGAGCCCCAAGTGGCACAATGAGCAGTTCTTC. The entire variable domain, with the rest obtained from reference TRBV30 and TRBJ2-1, is as follows: SQTIHQWPATLVQPVGSPLSLECTVEGTSNPNLYWYRQAAGRGLQLLFYSVGIGQISSEVPQNLSASRPQDRQFILSSKKLLLSDSGFYLCAWSPKWHNEQFFGPGTRLTVL.

As DNA, the CDR3 is TGCGCCAGCAGTCAGCGGGAGAATCGGTACAATGAGCAGTTCTTC. It encodes CASSQRENRYNEQFF. The chain couples TRBV10-1 to TRBJ2-1; 8 bases map to TRBD2. Trimming cost V 5 bases and J 4 bases; bases outside gene matches: 7. Germline CDR1 WNHNN, CDR2 SYGVQD (reference sequence). The CDR3 has 15 residues.

This clone was counted a few times. The gene calls are TRBV10-2 and TRBJ1-2, with a tentative D call TRBD1 (5 bases). This CDR3 contains 13 residues. Germline V gene lookup returns CDR1 WSHSY and CDR2 SAAADI. V shed 6 bases and J shed 6 bases, with 14 bases lying between them. CDR3 in amino acids: CASSGHPSDGYTF. The CDR3 DNA sequence: TGCGCCAGCAGCGGACACCCAAGTGATGGCTACACCTTC.

This clone appeared a single time. The genes are TRBV24-1 and TRBJ2-3; TRBD2 is a possible D gene (6 bases). Germline V gives CDR1 KGHDR, CDR2 SFDVKD. Trimming took 5 bases from V and 0 from J, leaving 11 bases between them. The CDR3 extends over 15 amino acids. The CDR3 loop is CATSGGGSSTDTQYF. The CDR3 bases are TGTGCCACCAGTGGTGGAGGGTCTAGCACAGATACGCAGTATTTT.

V and J are TRBV27 and TRBJ2-2; 10 bases are a match to TRBD2. From germline, CDR1 is MNHEY and CDR2 SMNVEV (reference sequence). The length of the CDR3 is 18 residues. V shed 0 bases, J shed 4 bases, and the junction held 8 bases outside the gene matches. Here the CDR3 reads CASSLSASGRGGTGELFF. Here the CDR3 DNA reads TGTGCCAGCAGTTTATCAGCTAGCGGGAGAGGTGGCACCGGGGAGCTGTTTTTT.

About this clone itself: The junction departs from germline at one end; a sequencing error may be responsible. This chain connects TRBV6-5 to TRBJ2-5; D perhaps matches TRBD2 (5 bases). The CDR3 has 12 residues. Germline CDR1 and CDR2: MNHEY and SVGAGI. The CDR3 region is CASSYSPGILHF. Written as DNA, the CDR3 is TGTGCCAGCAGTTACTCACCCGGGATCCTGCACTTC.